This T cell receptor (beta chain) was documented in a study of T cell responses to AZD1222 COVID-19 vaccine. Study-wide background: The study pooled second doses at about 4 or about 12 weeks.

The germline V gene has CDR1 LGHDT and CDR2 YNNKEL (reference sequence). The germline V and J ends were trimmed by 1 base and 8 bases, with 15 bases remaining between them. The CDR3 is 15 amino acids. Study results and limitations: Across spike, vaccine-associated CD4 TCRs were found, dominant at 160-218 and 743-854. The donor group comprised mostly white British people and more females; the analysis possibly underestimated clonal diversity.

In regard to this clone: Its specificity is unknown.

Method: immunoSEQ multiplex PCR; TCRdb's copy keeps in-frame clones and lacks some. The repertoire consists of around 130,000 clones, with less than 95% occurring once and the leading ten covering roughly 5%. The chain carries TRBV3-1 (or the pseudogene TRBV3-2) and TRBJ2-4; TRBD1 is a possible D gene (6 bases). The receptor's source is an adult in good health. The sequencing used peripheral blood, collected on day 0 of AZD1222 vaccination. DNA of the CDR3: TGTGCCAGCAGCCAAGCGGGGACATTTGCGGACATTCAGTACTTC. Translation: CASSQAGTFADIQYF.